Below, 21 T cell receptor beta chains from the same sample are listed, as sequenced in a study of response to subunit inactivated influenza vaccine. TCRdb used MiXCR to reprocess the RT-PCR reads, holding one entry per CDR3 protein. The profile shows roughly 190,000 distinct CDR3 sequences, more than 10% of them singletons. This sample also appeared in a second study, on T cells expressing NK-cell markers. That work adds: What made the TCR beta cDNA was 5'RACE template switching with UMIs.

Sample: CD8+ T cells sorted from PBMCs, taken 11 to 12 days after vaccination. Receptor source: a man aged 50-59 years who received an inactivated influenza vaccine.

This clonotype was detected a few times. CDR3 region: CASSPPGQGARGYTF. The DNA for the CDR3 is TGTGCCAGCTCACCACCTGGACAGGGGGCCCGTGGCTACACCTTC. The chain joins TRBV18 to TRBJ1-2, with 11 bases matching TRBD1. The CDR3 is made up of 15 amino acids. The V and J ends lost 0 bases and 7 bases, in that order; junction bases with no gene match: 4. Germline V CDR1 and CDR2: KGHSH, LQKENI.

A note on this clonotype: This may come from a read error, since a much larger clone is one base off. V is TRBV25-1 and J is TRBJ1-1; no clear D gene. The germline CDR1 and CDR2 sequences are MGHDK and SYGVNS. The CDR3 loop spans 14 amino acids. Between the trimmed V and J ends, which lost 2 bases and 0 bases, there was a span of 7 bases. The CDR3 DNA is TGTGCCAGCAGTGAAGGCGGAGTGAACACTGAAGCTTTCTTT. It encodes CASSEGGVNTEAFF.

This clonotype was counted only a few times. The V gene is TRBV15, the J gene TRBJ1-5; unclear D gene. V shed 0 bases and J shed 5 bases, with 11 bases lying between them. The CDR3 has 15 amino acids. Germline CDR1 is LNHNV and CDR2 is YYDKDF (reference sequence). CDR3 residues: CATSRDVRWDQPQHF. CDR3 bases: TGTGCCACCAGCAGAGACGTAAGGTGGGATCAGCCCCAGCATTTT.

The chain carries TRBV6-2 or TRBV6-3 and TRBJ2-7, with D perhaps TRBD1 or TRBD2 (5 bases each). V was trimmed by 1 base and J by 4 bases, leaving 11 bases between them. This CDR3 comprises 14 residues. CDR1 and CDR2 from the germline V gene are MNHEY and SVGEGT. This chain's CDR3 is CASSYFGAAYEQYF. CDR3 in DNA: TGTGCCAGCAGTTACTTCGGGGCGGCGTACGAGCAGTACTTC.

This clonotype was recorded at least ten times. The rearrangement joins TRBV11-2 to TRBJ2-1, with 10 nucleotides matching TRBD2. J lost 2 bases, V lost 4 bases, and 14 bases had no gene match. Germline V gives CDR1 SGHAT, CDR2 FQNNGV. CDR3 length: 19 amino acids. The CDR3, as DNA: TGTGCCAGCAGCTCCAGATCAGTAGCGGGGGGTATAACCTACAATGAGCAGTTCTTC. It yields the protein CASSSRSVAGGITYNEQFF.

The V and J genes are TRBV7-9 and TRBJ2-7, with D perhaps TRBD2 (6 bases). V was clipped by 5 bases and J by 4 bases, with 18 bases between them. Germline CDR1 SEHNR, CDR2 FQNEAQ (reference sequence). The CDR3 spans 15 residues. The CDR3 spells CASSPLETSLYEQYF. The CDR3 DNA follows: TGTGCCAGCAGCCCCCTTGAGACTAGTTTGTACGAGCAGTACTTC.

V is TRBV7-9 and J is TRBJ2-7, with TRBD2 identical over 10 bases. J was trimmed by 2 bases and V by 6 bases; bases with no gene match: 7. This CDR3 is built from 15 residues. The germline V gene has CDR1 SEHNR and CDR2 FQNEAQ (reference sequence). The CDR3 loop reads CASSHTTSGAYEQYF. CDR3 DNA sequence: TGTGCCAGCAGTCATACTACTAGCGGGGCCTACGAGCAGTACTTC.

This clonotype appeared many times. V usage is TRBV28 and J usage is TRBJ2-7, with D possibly matching TRBD1 (6 bases). V dropped 10 bases and J dropped 3 bases, with 19 bases sitting between them. Looked up from germline, CDR1 is MDHEN and CDR2 is SYDVKM. The CDR3 totals 14 residues. CDR3 sequence (DNA): TGTGCCACCAAAGTCAGGGGAAATTTCTACGAGCAGTACTTC. It is translated as CATKVRGNFYEQYF.

This clonotype was found a few times. The chain links TRBV28 to TRBJ2-1; TRBD1 matches at 9 bases. V shed 2 bases, J shed 8 bases, and the junction held 4 bases outside the gene matches. The germline CDR1 and CDR2 sequences are MDHEN and SYDVKM. The CDR3 sequence is 14 residues long. The CDR3 spells CASSLRTGVYEQFF. DNA of the CDR3: TGTGCCAGCAGTTTAAGGACAGGGGTTTATGAGCAGTTCTTC.

This clonotype turned up a few times. The V gene is TRBV30, the J gene TRBJ2-1; the D gene could be TRBD1 or TRBD2 (5 bases each). Germline CDR1 and CDR2: GTSNPN and SVGIG (reference sequence). This CDR3 has 13 amino acids. V was cut by 2 bases and J by 12 bases, with 17 bases left in between. This CDR3 reads CAWSPSRPGGQFF. The CDR3 DNA reads TGTGCCTGGAGTCCTTCACGACCTGGGGGGCAGTTCTTC.

J is TRBJ1-1 and V is TRBV5-1; TRBD1 agrees at 10 bases. The CDR3 contains 14 residues. V dropped 5 bases and J dropped 7; count of bases not matched to a gene: 8. The germline V gene has CDR1 SGHRS and CDR2 YFSETQ. The chain's CDR3 is CASRRSGTGDEAFF. CDR3 in DNA: TGCGCCAGCAGGAGATCGGGGACAGGGGATGAAGCTTTCTTT. Supplemented by reference TRBV5-1 and TRBJ1-1, the full variable domain reads KAGVTQTPRYLIKTRGQQVTLSCSPISGHRSVSWYQQTPGQGLQFLFEYFSETQRNKGNFPGRFSGRQFSNSRSEMNVSTLELGDSALYLCASRRSGTGDEAFFGQGTRLTVV.

The chain uses TRBV7-2 and TRBJ2-5; 10 bases map to TRBD2. Per the germline V gene, CDR1 is SGHTA and CDR2 is FQGNSA. With 5 bases clipped from V and 5 bases from J, the junction kept 8 bases outside the gene matches. The CDR3 has 15 amino acids. The CDR3 DNA is TGTGCCAGCAGCCCCTGGACTAGCGGTCATGAGACCCAGTACTTC. Protein product: CASSPWTSGHETQYF.

This clonotype has a count of ten or more. The chain uses TRBV7-9 and TRBJ2-7, with D uncertain. The ends were cut back, 4 bases at V and 3 bases at J, with 7 bases in the middle. CDR1 SEHNR and CDR2 FQNEAQ come from the germline V gene (reference sequence). The CDR3 sequence is 12 residues long. CDR3 nucleotides: TGTGCCAGCAGCTATGGGGTCTACGAGCAGTACTTC. Protein: CASSYGVYEQYF.

This clonotype occurred once. The CDR3, as DNA: TGTGCCGGGGGGGACAGTTTGAACACTGAAGCTTTCTTT. It specifies CAGGDSLNTEAFF. This chain connects TRBV19 to TRBJ1-1; 7 bases are shared with TRBD1. Germline-derived CDR1 and CDR2 are LNHDA and SQIVND (reference sequence). CDR3 size: 13 residues. J lost 0 bases, V lost 11 bases, and 6 bases had no gene match. Full variable domain (rest looked up from reference TRBV19 and TRBJ1-1): DGGITQSPKYLFRKEGQNVTLSCEQNLNHDAMYWYRQDPGQGLRLIYYSQIVNDFQKGDIAEGYSVSREKKESFPLTVTSAQKNPTAFYLCAGGDSLNTEAFFGQGTRLTVV.

Ten or more counts support this clonotype. V is TRBV10-3 and J is TRBJ2-1, with 10 bases lining up with TRBD1. Germline-derived CDR1 and CDR2 are ENHRY and SYGVKD. The CDR3 runs to 16 residues. The ends lost 3 bases at V and 7 bases at J; junction bases unmatched: 9. CDR3 DNA: TGTGCCATCAGTGAATCCTGGGACAGGGGAACAAATGAGCAGTTCTTC. It yields the protein CAISESWDRGTNEQFF.

This clonotype has a handful of counts. The junction shows a germline mismatch at one end, possibly a read error. This chain connects TRBV4-3 to TRBJ2-1; the match to TRBD2 covers 12 bases. The germline V gene has CDR1 LGHNA and CDR2 YSLEER. CDR3 size: 17 residues. The CDR3 DNA is TGCGCCAGCAGCGAAGACCCTAGCGGGAGGGTAGACAATGAGCAGTTCTTC. Translation: CASSEDPSGRVDNEQFF.

This clonotype has ten or more counts. The genes are TRBV12-3 or TRBV12-4 and TRBJ2-7; D is uncertain. The CDR3 sequence is 14 residues long. V was pared by 5 bases and J by 0 bases, with 11 bases between. The CDR3 protein is CASSPAVSSYEQYF. In nucleotides, the CDR3 is TGTGCCAGCAGTCCGGCGGTTAGCTCCTACGAGCAGTACTTC.

This clonotype was detected only a few times. The rearrangement links TRBV28 to TRBJ2-2, with a possible D match to TRBD1 (5 bases). This CDR3 comprises 13 residues. CDR1 and CDR2 from the germline V gene are MDHEN and SYDVKM. V gave up 3 bases and J gave up 5 bases, with 7 bases separating them. The CDR3 sequence is CASSFKGTGELFF. DNA for the CDR3: TGTGCCAGCAGTTTTAAGGGGACCGGGGAGCTGTTTTTT.

J is TRBJ1-1 and V is TRBV4-1, with TRBD1 identical over 10 bases. With V trimmed by 3 bases and J by 7 bases, 8 bases remained unmatched. The germline gives CDR1 MGHRA, CDR2 YSYEKL. The CDR3 has 15 amino acids. As DNA, the CDR3 is TGCGCCAGCAGCCATCCGGGACAGGGGACCATTGAAGCTTTCTTT. The encoded protein is CASSHPGQGTIEAFF.

This clonotype was found a few times. With a much larger clone just one base away, this may be a read error. The chain recombines TRBV6-5 with TRBJ2-3; D is unclear. The germline gives CDR1 MNHEY, CDR2 SVGAGI. Deletions cut 6 bases from V and 4 bases from J, with 8 bases between. CDR3 length: 12 amino acids. The DNA of the CDR3 is TGTGCCAGCAGCCAAGGGCCAGATACGCAGTATTTT. Translation gives CASSQGPDTQYF.

V and J are TRBV19 and TRBJ2-3; 10 nucleotides align to TRBD2. V shed 3 bases, J shed 2 bases, and the junction held 8 bases outside the gene matches. This CDR3 comprises 17 residues. Germline CDR1 and CDR2: LNHDA and SQIVND (reference sequence). This chain's CDR3 is CASSIRRTSGFTDTQYF. For the CDR3, the DNA is TGTGCCAGTAGTATTAGAAGGACTAGCGGATTCACAGATACGCAGTATTTT.